The source of this T cell receptor beta chain is a study of patients and donors after allogeneic stem cell transplantation. The V end was cut by 6 bases, the J end by 2 bases, with 10 bases between. The CDR3 has 13 residues. Looked up from germline, CDR1 is DFQATT and CDR2 is SNEGSKA (reference sequence). One entry per CDR3 protein results from TCRdb running MiXCR on the RT-PCR reads. The data show about 57,000 distinct CDR3 sequences, with roughly 14% seen just once and around 33% held by the top ten. The sequence derives from a human donor who was either an allogeneic HSCT recipient or a stem cell or donor lymphocyte infusion donor (not recorded which). It is not recorded whose cells these are; they may come from a transplant donor. V is TRBV20-1 and J is TRBJ2-2, with a possible D match to TRBD1 (6 bases). The sequencing sample was made of blood, either unsorted or a sorted T cell fraction (not recorded which). The CDR3 DNA sequence: TGCAGTGCCCCGGGACACAACACCGGGGAGCTGTTTTTT. Encoded protein: CSAPGHNTGELFF.